This T cell receptor (beta chain) was retrieved from a study of shared clonotypes between healthy human individuals. Study-wide results and limits: Owing to a small donor count, the genetic and exposure-history diversity represented was limited.

This clone has just one count. Antigen specificity is unknown. This CDR3 region has 14 residues. V lost 5 bases, J lost 6 bases, and 14 bases lay in between. In germline, CDR1 is MNHEY, CDR2 SMNVEV (reference sequence). As defined, naive CD8 cells were CD45RO-negative and positively selected for CCR7, with terminally differentiated effector memory CD45RA+ cells excluded. Clones were read by immunoSEQ multiplex PCR, and TCRdb kept only the in-frame ones, dropping some. The data show around 550,000 clones, with roughly 96% seen just once and over 0.1% held by the top ten. The sequenced material came from naive CD8+ T cells sorted from blood. V and J are TRBV27 and TRBJ1-5; D perhaps matches TRBD1 (6 bases). This sequence was found in a woman younger than 45 in good health. Here the CDR3 reads CASSHLQGFQPQHF. CDR3 bases: TGTGCCAGCAGTCATTTACAGGGATTTCAGCCCCAGCATTTT.